The T cell receptor beta chain under discussion was sequenced for a study of cytomegalovirus exposure and HLA in healthy donors. A note on this clone: The antigen is unknown.

Findings and caveats of the study: A later analysis showed HLA-associated TCR beta chains outstripping equally common others in clonal expansion. Cytomegalovirus status, reportedly, was diagnosed with high specificity and sensitivity by the classifier. For TCR beta chains, V- and J-gene trimming was later linked to a missense DCLRE1C variant.

The CDR3 is 13 residues long. Trimming removed 2 bases from V and 2 bases from J, with 5 bases in between. Germline V gene sequence: CDR1 MDHEN, CDR2 SYDVKM. PCR was performed using 60 Vbeta and 13 Jbeta primers. The repertoire was sequenced with immunoSEQ multiplex PCR; TCRdb's copy has only in-frame clones and lacks some. The sample has some 100,000 clones; under 85% are singletons. This rearrangement joins TRBV28 to TRBJ2-3; no reliable D call. This TCR derives from a woman aged 70-85 years in good health and CMV-seropositive. Sequenced sample: PBMCs. CDR3 in amino acids: CASSLIYTDTQYF. In nucleotides, the CDR3 is TGTGCCAGCAGTTTAATCTACACAGATACGCAGTATTTT.